These 28 T cell receptor beta chains originate from one sample sequenced in a study of CD8 T cells in Susac syndrome. The authors reverse transcribed 0.5 to 1 ug RNA with random hexamers. Using its own MiXCR run on the immunoSEQ multiplex PCR reads, TCRdb lists one record per CDR3 protein. The sample records about 50,000 distinct CDR3 sequences, 93% being singletons. The sample comprised CD8+ T cells from PBMCs. These receptors came from a human donor with multiple sclerosis.

The rearrangement uses TRBV4-3 and TRBJ1-2, with TRBD1 as a possible D gene (6 bases). Germline V gives CDR1 LGHNA, CDR2 YSLEER. CDR3 length: 15 amino acids. Trimming left V 1 base short and J 6 bases short, with 15 bases between. The CDR3 DNA follows: TGCGCCAGCAGCCAAGTTCAGGGGAGCCCCCATGGCTACACCTTC. Translating gives CASSQVQGSPHGYTF.

This rearrangement joins TRBV6-5 to TRBJ2-1, with D tentatively TRBD2 (6 bases). V lost 3 bases and J 1 base, leaving 16 bases between the germline ends. From germline, CDR1 is MNHEY and CDR2 SVGAGI. There are 17 residues in the CDR3. CDR3 coding DNA: TGTGCCAGCAGTTATCTACCCCACGGGGGTTCCTACAATGAGCAGTTCTTC. Translated, it gives CASSYLPHGGSYNEQFF.

The chain links TRBV27 to TRBJ1-1; D remains ambiguous. The CDR3 loop spans 13 amino acids. V gave up 6 bases and J gave up 2 bases, with 10 bases separating them. Germline CDR1 MNHEY, CDR2 SMNVEV (reference sequence). The CDR3 DNA sequence: TGTGCCAGCAGGTATACTACAAACACTGAAGCTTTCTTT. Encoded protein: CASRYTTNTEAFF.

The chain is built from TRBV3-1 and TRBJ1-2; no definite D call. The germline V gene has CDR1 LGHDT and CDR2 YNNKEL (reference sequence). V shed 0 bases and J shed 6 bases, with 11 bases lying between them. This CDR3 is built from 14 residues. In nucleotides, the CDR3 is TGTGCCAGCAGCCAAGACCCGGAGCTAGATGGCTACACCTTC. Translated: CASSQDPELDGYTF.

This chain links TRBV9 with TRBJ1-5; no clear D. Trimming shortened V by 0 bases and J by 0 bases, and 4 bases separated the two germline ends. CDR3 size: 14 residues. Per germline, CDR1 SGDLS and CDR2 YYNGEE. The CDR3 here is CASSVADSNQPQHF. CDR3 DNA: TGTGCCAGCAGCGTAGCAGATAGCAATCAGCCCCAGCATTTT.

The rearrangement links TRBV2 to TRBJ2-3; the D gene is possibly TRBD2 (5 bases). CDR1 and CDR2 (germline): SNHLY, FYNNEI. V was pared by 3 bases and J by 5 bases, with 6 bases between. The CDR3 extends over 12 amino acids. The CDR3 region has the DNA TGTGCCAGCAGTGAGAGGGTAGATACGCAGTATTTT. Translating it yields CASSERVDTQYF.

This chain joins TRBV6-5 and TRBJ1-1, with TRBD1 identical over 7 bases. This CDR3 has 13 amino acids. Germline V gene lookup returns CDR1 MNHEY and CDR2 SVGAGI. V shed 8 bases and J 0 bases; nucleotides not matched to a gene: 3. CDR3 coding DNA: TGTGCCAGCGCGGGACAGCTGAACACTGAAGCTTTCTTT. Protein product: CASAGQLNTEAFF.

This chain joins TRBV13 and TRBJ1-3; no clear D gene. Trimming took off 3 bases at V and 0 bases at J, with 6 bases between the two ends. The CDR3 loop spans 14 amino acids. CDR1 is PRHDT, CDR2 FYEKMQ, per germline (reference sequence). The CDR3 DNA is TGTGCCAGCAGCTTCCAAGACTCTGGAAACACCATATATTTT. This gives the protein CASSFQDSGNTIYF.

This clonotype showed up just once. The chain couples TRBV28 to TRBJ1-1, with D uncertain. The CDR3 runs to 15 residues. Germline assignment: CDR1 MDHEN and CDR2 SYDVKM. Deletions cut 5 bases from V and 2 bases from J, with 15 bases between. The CDR3 reads CASSRGGEVNTEAFF. The CDR3 DNA sequence: TGTGCCAGCAGTCGGGGAGGCGAAGTCAACACTGAAGCTTTCTTT.

The rearrangement joins TRBV6-2 or TRBV6-3 to TRBJ2-7; the match to TRBD1 covers 9 bases. The CDR3 has 14 residues. The germline gives CDR1 MNHEY, CDR2 SVGEGT. Trimming removed 6 bases from V and 1 base from J; junction bases left unmatched: 4. CDR3 coding DNA: TGTGCCAGCAGCAACAGGGGGCAGTCCTACGAGCAGTACTTC. Protein: CASSNRGQSYEQYF.

This clonotype was detected only a few times. The chain is built from TRBV30 and TRBJ1-1; D remains unclear. The CDR3 sequence is 14 residues long. Germline assignment: CDR1 GTSNPN and CDR2 SVGIG (reference sequence). V lost 5 bases to trimming and J lost 2 bases, with 15 bases between them. CDR3 sequence: CAWEWGGDNTEAFF. CDR3 DNA sequence: TGTGCCTGGGAATGGGGTGGAGACAACACTGAAGCTTTCTTT.

V gene TRBV5-4 combines with J gene TRBJ1-4; D is undetermined. Per the germline V gene, CDR1 is SGHNT and CDR2 is YYREEE (reference sequence). Trimming shortened V by 4 bases and J by 8 bases, and 12 bases separated the two germline ends. This CDR3 has 13 residues. The CDR3 reads CASSQSGGEKLFF. CDR3 coding DNA: TGTGCCAGCAGCCAGAGCGGTGGGGAAAAACTGTTTTTT.

The chain couples TRBV3-1 to TRBJ2-3, with TRBD2 matching 10 bases. The junction had 8 bases not matched to a gene; V was cut back by 1 base and J by 4 bases. Germline V CDR1 and CDR2: LGHDT, YNNKEL (reference sequence). The CDR3 loop spans 17 amino acids. CDR3 DNA sequence: TGTGCCAGCAGCCAAGCCGAGCGGGGGGGCATGTCAGATACGCAGTATTTT. Its translation is CASSQAERGGMSDTQYF.

V and J are TRBV9 and TRBJ2-1; 8 nucleotides line up with TRBD2. Germline V gene lookup returns CDR1 SGDLS and CDR2 YYNGEE. CDR3 length: 16 residues. The V and J ends lost 0 bases and 3 bases, in that order; junction bases with no gene match: 5. The CDR3 bases are TGTGCCAGCAGCGTAGGTCAGCGGGGGAACTACAATGAGCAGTTCTTC. Its protein is CASSVGQRGNYNEQFF.

In this sample, this clonotype turned up a few times. This chain links TRBV6-5 with TRBJ1-1; D is uncertain. Trimming took off 0 bases at V and 1 base at J, with 9 bases between the two ends. The CDR3 has 15 amino acids. The germline V gene encodes CDR1 MNHEY and CDR2 SVGAGI. The CDR3 is CASSYSVKGNTEAFF. CDR3 DNA: TGTGCCAGCAGTTACTCAGTAAAGGGGAACACTGAAGCTTTCTTT.

In this sample, this clonotype turned up once. V gene TRBV25-1 combines with J gene TRBJ2-6, with 7 bases fitting TRBD1. The CDR3 is made up of 22 amino acids. J lost 0 bases, V lost 4 bases, and 21 bases had no gene match. Germline V gene lookup returns CDR1 MGHDK and CDR2 SYGVNS. CDR3 in amino acids: CASSGIPPVHQRQGSGANVLTF. The CDR3 nucleotides are TGTGCCAGCAGTGGAATTCCCCCCGTCCACCAACGACAGGGCTCTGGGGCCAACGTCCTGACTTTC.

This chain connects TRBV2 to TRBJ1-2; 7 positions match TRBD1. The CDR3 contains 16 residues. Germline CDR1 and CDR2: SNHLY and FYNNEI. With V trimmed by 1 base and J by 1 base, 6 bases remained unmatched. The DNA for the CDR3 is TGTGCCAGCAGTGAAGGGGCAGGGGGACATAACTATGGCTACACCTTC. It yields the protein CASSEGAGGHNYGYTF.

This clonotype has a single count. The V gene is TRBV4-2, the J gene TRBJ2-2; D call uncertain. Germline CDR1 reads LGHNA; CDR2 reads YNFKEQ. Trimming took 4 bases from V and 6 from J, leaving 18 bases between them. This CDR3 contains 16 residues. The CDR3 here is CASSPVLVSGSGELFF. Here the CDR3 DNA reads TGTGCCAGCAGCCCTGTATTGGTCTCAGGCTCCGGGGAGCTGTTTTTT.

In DNA form, the CDR3 reads TGTGCCAGCAGTTTACCCCCGATCCAGCCCCAGCATTTT. Encoded protein: CASSLPPIQPQHF. This chain links TRBV28 with TRBJ1-5; D unresolved. The V gene lost 2 bases and the J gene lost 7 bases, with 9 bases spanning the gap. The CDR3 totals 13 residues. The V gene's germline CDR1 is MDHEN and CDR2 SYDVKM.

The V call is TRBV7-2, the J call TRBJ2-1; 11 bases are a match to TRBD1. There are 14 residues in the CDR3. V trimming: 5 bases; J trimming: 7 bases; junction bases outside the gene matches: 4. Germline V gene sequence: CDR1 SGHTA, CDR2 FQGNSA. CDR3 bases: TGTGCCAGCAGCCTGGGACAGGGGGGAAATGAGCAGTTCTTC. Protein sequence: CASSLGQGGNEQFF.

The V gene is TRBV2, the J gene TRBJ2-3; a weak D match, TRBD2 (6 bases). The CDR3 is made up of 14 amino acids. Germline V lookup: CDR1 SNHLY, CDR2 FYNNEI. Trimming cost V 7 bases and J 5 bases, with 16 bases left between them. The CDR3 DNA is TGTGCCAGCACCGACTGGGACTCCAGAGATACGCAGTATTTT. It is translated as CASTDWDSRDTQYF. The full variable domain, with the rest looked up from reference TRBV2 and TRBJ2-3, is EPEVTQTPSHQVTQMGQEVILRCVPISNHLYFYWYRQILGQKVEFLVSFYNNEISEKSEIFDDQFSVERPDGSNFTLKIRSTKLEDSAMYFCASTDWDSRDTQYFGPGTRLTVL.

This clonotype has a single count. The V call is TRBV12-3 or TRBV12-4, the J call TRBJ2-7, with D possibly being TRBD1 (5 bases). The CDR3 is 15 residues long. The V and J ends lost 2 bases and 4 bases respectively, with 15 bases between them. As DNA, the CDR3 is TGTGCCAGCAGTTTAAGTGGTGGGGCGAGTTACGAGCAGTACTTC. Translation gives CASSLSGGASYEQYF.

The J gene is TRBJ1-2, the V gene TRBV13; TRBD1 matches 9 bases. Germline CDR1 and CDR2: PRHDT and FYEKMQ (reference sequence). Trimming at V came to 5 bases and at J to 6 bases, leaving 7 bases not matched to a gene. The CDR3 has 14 residues. The DNA for the CDR3 is TGTGCCAGCAGCACGGGGACAGGGTCTAATGGCTACACCTTC. Its protein is CASSTGTGSNGYTF.

A few counts support this clonotype. This sequence joins TRBV13 and TRBJ1-4; D is unclear. V was shortened by 4 bases and J by 7 bases, with 13 bases between the two germline ends. Germline loops: CDR1 PRHDT, CDR2 FYEKMQ (reference sequence). This CDR3 region has 14 residues. The CDR3 spells CASSSSPRSEKLFF. CDR3 nucleotide sequence: TGTGCCAGCAGCTCAAGTCCCAGGAGTGAAAAACTGTTTTTT.

The chain combines TRBV29-1 with TRBJ2-2; 13 bases line up with TRBD2. The CDR3 runs to 15 residues. Germline V gene sequence: CDR1 SQVTM, CDR2 ANQGSEA. V was pared by 6 bases and J by 6 bases, with 7 bases of the junction left unmatched. CDR3 protein: CSVGLAGRVAGELFF. The CDR3 coding sequence is TGCAGCGTGGGACTAGCGGGGCGGGTCGCCGGGGAGCTGTTTTTT.

This chain links TRBV7-9 with TRBJ2-2, with 11 bases aligning to TRBD2. Trimming removed 4 bases from V and 6 bases from J; junction bases left unmatched: 10. Germline V CDR1 and CDR2: SEHNR, FQNEAQ (reference sequence). This CDR3 spans 17 amino acids. CDR3 protein: CASSYPDSGGAAGELFF. In DNA form, the CDR3 reads TGTGCCAGCAGCTACCCCGATAGCGGGGGGGCCGCCGGGGAGCTGTTTTTT.

CDR3 region: CASSQDRDYEQYF. CDR3 sequence (DNA): TGCGCCAGCAGCCAAGATAGGGACTACGAGCAGTACTTC. The genes are TRBV4-3 and TRBJ2-7; D uncertain. Trimming cost V 0 bases and J 3 bases, with 6 bases left between them. This CDR3 has 13 amino acids. CDR1 LGHNA and CDR2 YSLEER come from the germline V gene.

CDR3 nucleotides: TGTGCCAGCAGCGCCCTCCAAGAGACCCAGTACTTC. Protein product: CASSALQETQYF. This chain uses TRBV9 with TRBJ2-5; no reliable D call. There are 12 residues in the CDR3. Trimming left V 3 bases short and J 1 base short, with 4 bases between. The germline gives CDR1 SGDLS, CDR2 YYNGEE.